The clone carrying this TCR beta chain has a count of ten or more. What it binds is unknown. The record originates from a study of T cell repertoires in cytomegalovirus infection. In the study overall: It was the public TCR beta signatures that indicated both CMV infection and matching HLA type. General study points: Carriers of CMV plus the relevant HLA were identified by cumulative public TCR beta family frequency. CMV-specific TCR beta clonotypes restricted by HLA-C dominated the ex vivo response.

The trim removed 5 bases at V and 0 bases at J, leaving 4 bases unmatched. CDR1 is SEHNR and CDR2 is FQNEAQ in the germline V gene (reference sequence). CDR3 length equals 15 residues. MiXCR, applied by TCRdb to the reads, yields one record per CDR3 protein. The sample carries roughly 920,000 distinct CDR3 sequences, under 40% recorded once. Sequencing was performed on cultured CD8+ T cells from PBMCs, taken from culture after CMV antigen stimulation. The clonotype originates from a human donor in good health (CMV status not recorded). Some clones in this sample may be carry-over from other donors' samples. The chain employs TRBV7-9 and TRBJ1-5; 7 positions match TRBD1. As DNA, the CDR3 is TGTGCCAGCAGCGACGGGACAGATAGCAATCAGCCCCAGCATTTT. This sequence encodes CASSDGTDSNQPQHF.